This record looks at one T cell receptor beta chain sequence and its context. The data derive from a study of control samples from healthy donors and cancer patients. Some clones are missing from TCRdb's copy, which holds only in-frame ones; the method was immunoSEQ multiplex PCR. Of roughly 84,000 clones in the sample, 89% were seen once. The TCR sequence derives from a man in his fifties or sixties in good health. Sequencing was done on a sample of blood.

The CDR3 sequence is CASSPRQGRNGYTF. The CDR3 nucleotides are TGTGCCAGCAGCCCTCGACAGGGGAGGAATGGCTACACCTTC. The chain is built from TRBV27 and TRBJ1-2, with TRBD1 identical over 8 bases. Germline loops: CDR1 MNHEY, CDR2 SMNVEV (reference sequence). The CDR3 length is 14 residues. J lost 6 bases, V lost 6 bases, and 9 bases had no gene match.